The sequence of this TCR beta chain was determined in a study of cytomegalovirus exposure and HLA in healthy donors. Overall study: Earlier findings included some 100 million unique TCR beta sequences obtained from 150 million to 200 million T cells. When 350 to 400 donors were genotyped, about 81% of them were found to fall in the Caucasian-associated ancestry cluster.

Per the germline V gene, CDR1 is SGHTA and CDR2 is FQGNSA. With 5 bases removed from V and 5 bases from J, the gap between germline ends came to 9 bases. The CDR3 has 12 amino acids. Vbeta (60) and Jbeta (13) primers were used in the PCR. The method was immunoSEQ multiplex PCR; TCRdb's version includes in-frame clones alone and lacks a portion of them. This sample yields 100,000 to 150,000 clones, of which roughly four fifths are seen a single time; around 1.9% belongs to the top ten. Regarding the study as a whole: Association with HLA alleles at 0.05 false discovery rate was found for 16,951 TCR beta sequences in a later analysis. Researchers reported in a later analysis that common viral pathogens appeared linked to several top clusters.

A remark on this clone: What it recognizes is unknown.

The sequence derives from a man in his forties or fifties in good health and CMV-seronegative. Sequencing used PBMCs. The gene calls are TRBV7-2 and TRBJ1-2; D ambiguous. The CDR3 region has the DNA TGTGCCAGCAGCCCGTGGCCTTATGGCTACACCTTC. Translating it yields CASSPWPYGYTF. Full variable domain (missing parts from reference TRBV7-2 and TRBJ1-2): GAGVSQSPSNKVTEKGKDVELRCDPISGHTALYWYRQSLGQGLEFLIYFQGNSAPDKSGLPSDRFSAERTGGSVSTLTIQRTQQEDSAVYLCASSPWPYGYTFGSGTRLTVV.